These 28 T cell receptor beta chains were sequenced from one sample in a study of blood T cell repertoires in COVID-19. This table comes from immunoSEQ multiplex PCR, and its TCRdb copy is limited to in-frame clones, with some not included. The profile covers approximately 230,000 clones, with more than 70% appearing a single time and approximately 6% taken by the ten largest. The specimen sequenced was peripheral blood. Every receptor here comes from an elderly man with acute or convalescent COVID-19.

The rearrangement joins TRBV19 to TRBJ2-7, with 9 bases identical to TRBD1. Germline CDR1 is LNHDA and CDR2 is SQIVND (reference sequence). The CDR3 loop spans 15 amino acids. V gave up 3 bases and J gave up 1 base; unmatched junction bases: 4. The CDR3 DNA reads as TGTGCCAGTAGTATTATGACAGGGGGTTCCTACGAGCAGTACTTC. Its translation is CASSIMTGGSYEQYF.

This rearrangement joins TRBV6-5 to TRBJ2-7; the D gene is possibly TRBD1 (6 bases). The V and J ends lost 6 bases and 5 bases respectively, with 14 bases between them. This CDR3 is built from 13 residues. Germline assignment: CDR1 MNHEY and CDR2 SVGAGI. Here the CDR3 reads CASRRGWGHEQYF. The DNA for the CDR3 is TGTGCCAGCAGACGAGGTTGGGGGCACGAGCAGTACTTC.

The genes are TRBV3-1 (or the pseudogene TRBV3-2) and TRBJ1-1, with a tentative D call TRBD1 (6 bases). This CDR3 has 13 residues. V was pared by 3 bases and J by 10 bases, with 15 bases between. From germline, CDR1 is LGHDT and CDR2 YNNKEL (reference sequence). Here the CDR3 reads CASSQAGGAGAFF. The DNA of the CDR3 is TGTGCCAGCAGCCAGGCGGGGGGGGCGGGAGCTTTCTTT.

This clone was seen a single time. V gene TRBV29-1 combines with J gene TRBJ2-7; tentative D call: TRBD2 (6 bases). Germline lookup yields CDR1 SQVTM and CDR2 ANQGSEA. The V end was cut by 2 bases, the J end by 7 bases, with 15 bases between. This CDR3 is 13 amino acids long. The CDR3 loop reads CSVEPGLTGEQYF. The CDR3 region has the DNA TGCAGCGTTGAACCGGGACTGACGGGTGAGCAGTACTTC.

J is TRBJ2-7 and V is TRBV12-3 or TRBV12-4; D gene ambiguous. The CDR3 consists of 11 residues. The V gene lost 6 bases and the J gene lost 3 bases, with 6 bases spanning the gap. Here the CDR3 reads CASSLDYEQYF. In nucleotides, the CDR3 is TGTGCCAGCAGCCTAGACTACGAGCAGTACTTC.

This clone has just one count. The chain carries TRBV7-3 and TRBJ2-3; 8 nucleotides align to TRBD1. This CDR3 is 13 amino acids long. CDR1 is SGHTA, CDR2 FQGTGA, per germline. The J segment lost 4 bases and the V segment lost 4 bases, leaving 1 base of the junction unmatched. This chain's CDR3 is CASSSQGADTQYF. The CDR3 nucleotides read TGTGCCAGCAGCTCACAGGGGGCAGATACGCAGTATTTT.

The gene calls are TRBV5-1 and TRBJ2-1, with 9 positions matching TRBD1. The length of the CDR3 is 15 residues. CDR1 is SGHRS, CDR2 YFSETQ, per germline. V shed 1 base and J 4 bases; nucleotides not matched to a gene: 3. The CDR3, as DNA: TGCGCCAGCAGCTTGAGTGGGACAGGGTACAATGAGCAGTTCTTC. Translation gives CASSLSGTGYNEQFF. The whole variable domain, remainder taken from reference TRBV5-1 and TRBJ2-1, is KAGVTQTPRYLIKTRGQQVTLSCSPISGHRSVSWYQQTPGQGLQFLFEYFSETQRNKGNFPGRFSGRQFSNSRSEMNVSTLELGDSALYLCASSLSGTGYNEQFFGPGTRLTVL.

This chain connects TRBV6-6 to TRBJ2-3, with 7 bases that match TRBD1. CDR3 size: 14 residues. Germline V lookup: CDR1 MNHNY, CDR2 SVGAGI (reference sequence). After removal of 6 bases from V and 0 bases from J, the junction contained 3 bases not matched to a gene. Here the CDR3 reads CASRSGQSTDTQYF. As DNA, the CDR3 is TGTGCCAGCAGATCGGGACAGAGCACAGATACGCAGTATTTT.

This chain links TRBV7-8 with TRBJ2-5; 7 positions agree with TRBD1. The CDR3 spans 14 residues. Germline CDR1 and CDR2: SGHVS and FQNEAQ. The junction had 7 bases not matched to a gene; V was cut back by 5 bases and J by 4 bases. The CDR3 is CASSATTGSETQYF. CDR3 in DNA: TGTGCCAGCAGCGCAACGACAGGGTCAGAGACCCAGTACTTC.

This clone was observed once. The V and J genes are TRBV3-1 (or the pseudogene TRBV3-2) and TRBJ1-5; the D is unclear. Deletions cut 4 bases from V and 5 bases from J, with 6 bases between. The CDR3 extends over 12 amino acids. Germline loops: CDR1 LGHDT, CDR2 YNNKEL (reference sequence). CDR3 nucleotides: TGTGCCAGCAGCCTCCAGGATCAGCCCCAGCATTTT. The encoded protein is CASSLQDQPQHF.

This rearrangement joins TRBV15 to TRBJ2-5; the D is unclear. The germline CDR1 and CDR2 sequences are LNHNV and YYDKDF (reference sequence). The CDR3 is 14 amino acids. The V end was cut by 0 bases, the J end by 2 bases, with 7 bases between. The CDR3 bases are TGTGCCACCAGCAGAGATAATGTTCAAGAGACCCAGTACTTC. Protein product: CATSRDNVQETQYF.

This clone was detected only a few times. The genes are TRBV5-5 and TRBJ2-1; D gene uncertain. Trimming removed 0 bases at V and 0 bases at J, with 7 bases between. The CDR3 length is 15 residues. Germline CDR1 SGHKS, CDR2 YYEKEE (reference sequence). CDR3 coding DNA: TGTGCCAGCAGCTTGGGGCAAAGCTCCTACAATGAGCAGTTCTTC. This translates into CASSLGQSSYNEQFF.

The rearrangement joins TRBV10-3 to TRBJ2-3; TRBD2 matches at 7 bases. The germline V gene has CDR1 ENHRY and CDR2 SYGVKD. The junction had 8 bases not matched to a gene; V was cut back by 6 bases and J by 2 bases. The CDR3 consists of 15 residues. CDR3 in amino acids: CAIRSAGEITDTQYF. Here the CDR3 DNA reads TGTGCCATCAGGAGCGCGGGAGAGATCACAGATACGCAGTATTTT.

The chain employs TRBV7-9 and TRBJ1-5; 8 bases align to TRBD1. V shed 1 base, J shed 4 bases, and the junction held 6 bases outside the gene matches. Germline V CDR1 and CDR2: SEHNR, FQNEAQ (reference sequence). The CDR3 spans 16 residues. CDR3 amino acids: CASSLGGQVNNQPQHF. CDR3 coding DNA: TGTGCCAGCAGCTTAGGGGGACAGGTGAATAATCAGCCCCAGCATTTT.

The genes are TRBV29-1 and TRBJ2-2; 10 bases are shared with TRBD1. CDR1 and CDR2 from the germline V gene are SQVTM and ANQGSEA. Trimming took 6 bases from V and 5 from J; bases not matched to a gene: 6. This CDR3 is built from 14 residues. The CDR3 DNA reads TGCAGCGTGGGGACAGGGGTTAGTACCGGGGAGCTGTTTTTT. This codes for CSVGTGVSTGELFF.

This chain links TRBV7-2 with TRBJ2-7, with D perhaps matching TRBD1 (5 bases). Trimming cost V 6 bases and J 0 bases, with 15 bases left between them. This CDR3 is 15 amino acids long. CDR1 and CDR2 from the germline V gene are SGHTA and FQGNSA. CDR3 loop: CASRVSAGISYEQYF. CDR3 in DNA: TGTGCCAGCAGGGTGAGTGCAGGGATCTCCTACGAGCAGTACTTC.

The CDR3 loop is CASSHRLAGVISAETQYF. The CDR3 DNA sequence: TGTGCCAGCAGTCACAGACTAGCGGGAGTGATCTCGGCAGAGACCCAGTACTTC. V usage is TRBV7-8 and J usage is TRBJ2-5, with 12 bases that match TRBD2. CDR1 SGHVS and CDR2 FQNEAQ come from the germline V gene. V trimming: 6 bases; J trimming: 4 bases; junction bases outside the gene matches: 15. The CDR3 spans 18 residues. The whole variable domain, remainder taken from reference TRBV7-8 and TRBJ2-5, is GAGVSQSPRYKVAKRGQDVALRCDPISGHVSLFWYQQALGQGPEFLTYFQNEAQLDKSGLPSDRFFAERPEGSVSTLKIQRTQQEDSAVYLCASSHRLAGVISAETQYFGPGTRLLVL.

V gene TRBV18 combines with J gene TRBJ2-2; 9 nucleotides agree with TRBD2. The CDR3 is made up of 18 amino acids. The V segment lost 4 bases and the J segment 0 bases; nucleotides outside the gene matches: 9. The germline V gene encodes CDR1 KGHSH and CDR2 LQKENI. DNA of the CDR3: TGTGCCAGCTCACAAATGACTAGCGGAGGGTCGAACACCGGGGAGCTGTTTTTT. Its translation is CASSQMTSGGSNTGELFF.

The rearrangement links TRBV6-5 to TRBJ2-1; 9 bases are shared with TRBD1. This CDR3 spans 15 amino acids. From germline, CDR1 is MNHEY and CDR2 SVGAGI. The trim removed 6 bases at V and 2 bases at J, leaving 5 bases unmatched. The CDR3 here is CASSATGGPYNEQFF. CDR3 DNA: TGTGCCAGCAGCGCGACAGGGGGACCCTACAATGAGCAGTTCTTC.

The chain has TRBV19 and TRBJ2-3; TRBD2 matches at 8 bases. Trimming at V came to 4 bases and at J to 4 bases, leaving 10 bases not matched to a gene. CDR1 is LNHDA, CDR2 SQIVND, per germline (reference sequence). CDR3 length equals 16 residues. The CDR3 here is CASSRGLEVYADTQYF. As DNA, the CDR3 is TGTGCCAGTAGTAGGGGACTAGAAGTTTATGCAGATACGCAGTATTTT.

The chain employs TRBV2 and TRBJ1-2, with TRBD1 matching 7 bases. Trimming removed 2 bases from V and 7 bases from J; junction bases left unmatched: 10. Germline V lookup: CDR1 SNHLY, CDR2 FYNNEI. This CDR3 is built from 15 residues. The CDR3 spells CASSENRGSLGGYTF. The CDR3 DNA sequence: TGTGCCAGCAGTGAAAACAGGGGATCCCTGGGTGGCTACACCTTC. The full variable domain, in which reference TRBV2 and TRBJ1-2 provide the parts outside the CDR3, is EPEVTQTPSHQVTQMGQEVILRCVPISNHLYFYWYRQILGQKVEFLVSFYNNEISEKSEIFDDQFSVERPDGSNFTLKIRSTKLEDSAMYFCASSENRGSLGGYTFGSGTRLTVV.

V usage is TRBV5-1 and J usage is TRBJ1-2; 7 nucleotides match TRBD1. V lost 3 bases to trimming and J lost 5 bases; unmatched junction nucleotides: 7. This CDR3 spans 14 amino acids. Germline CDR1 and CDR2: SGHRS and YFSETQ. The CDR3 here is CASSSGQPNYGYTF. CDR3 bases: TGCGCCAGCAGCTCGGGACAGCCGAATTATGGCTACACCTTC.

The V call is TRBV12-3 or TRBV12-4, the J call TRBJ1-1; no firm D call. The V end was cut by 3 bases, the J end by 0 bases, with 5 bases between. The CDR3 is made up of 13 amino acids. The CDR3 bases are TGTGCCAGCAGTTTTGTCTTGAACACTGAAGCTTTCTTT. It encodes CASSFVLNTEAFF.

The rearrangement uses TRBV5-5 and TRBJ1-5; D unresolved. The CDR3 totals 15 residues. Trimming shortened V by 1 base and J by 0 bases, and 8 bases separated the two germline ends. The V gene's germline CDR1 is SGHKS and CDR2 YYEKEE (reference sequence). Written as DNA, the CDR3 is TGTGCCAGCAGCTTGACAGCAAATAGCAATCAGCCCCAGCATTTT. Its protein product is CASSLTANSNQPQHF.

In this sample, this clone turned up once. This sequence joins TRBV9 and TRBJ2-5, with D possibly TRBD1 on 6 matching bases. This CDR3 spans 14 amino acids. Germline assignment: CDR1 SGDLS and CDR2 YYNGEE. V dropped 4 bases and J dropped 5 bases, with 15 bases sitting between them. The CDR3 bases are TGTGCCAGCAGCTCCCCACAGGGTTTGGAGACCCAGTACTTC. Its translation is CASSSPQGLETQYF.

J is TRBJ1-5 and V is TRBV11-2; TRBD1 matches at 11 bases. Germline V CDR1 and CDR2: SGHAT, FQNNGV. V shed 3 bases and J 4 bases; nucleotides not matched to a gene: 5. CDR3 length: 16 residues. CDR3 coding DNA: TGTGCCAGCAGCTTCGGCGGACAGGGGGCTAATCAGCCCCAGCATTTT. This gives the protein CASSFGGQGANQPQHF.

The chain couples TRBV5-1 to TRBJ2-1; TRBD2 matches 8 bases. V shed 4 bases and J 6 bases; nucleotides not matched to a gene: 15. CDR1 is SGHRS, CDR2 YFSETQ, per germline. CDR3 length: 17 residues. CDR3 residues: CASSLIAGRPPFNEQFF. DNA of the CDR3: TGCGCCAGCAGCCTCATAGCGGGACGGCCTCCGTTCAATGAGCAGTTCTTC.

The V call is TRBV6-5, the J call TRBJ1-1; 8 bases match TRBD1. CDR3 size: 13 residues. Germline V gives CDR1 MNHEY, CDR2 SVGAGI. Trimming took 6 bases from V and 6 from J; bases not matched to a gene: 6. The CDR3 spells CASRPAGGSEAFF. DNA for the CDR3: TGTGCCAGCAGGCCCGCAGGGGGCTCTGAAGCTTTCTTT.